The T cell receptor beta chain described here comes from a study of spatial heterogeneity in lung cancer. Whole-study context: More beta-chain than alpha-chain sequences were consistently detected. Findings and caveats of the study: Within tumors, counts of expanded alpha and beta TCRs tracked tumor mutation counts.

Using its own MiXCR run on the 5' RACE reads, TCRdb lists one record per CDR3 protein. Here the sample spans about 3,000 distinct CDR3 sequences, about 15% being singletons. The time point here: sample taken at primary tumor resection. The donors comprised 60 to 85 untreated early-stage non-small cell lung cancer patients. No cells were sorted before sequencing. The whole RNA sequenced was extracted from tumor, nontumor lung or frozen PBMC. Notes on this clonotype: Its specificity is not known.

The junction had 3 bases not matched to a gene; V was cut back by 2 bases and J by 4 bases. The CDR3 runs to 15 residues. Germline V lookup: CDR1 SGHTA, CDR2 FQGTGA. The clonotype was recovered from a male donor with early-stage non-small cell lung cancer. The starting material was lung tumor tissue, obtained at surgery. The J gene is TRBJ2-2, the V gene TRBV7-3; the match to TRBD1 covers 8 bases. The DNA of the CDR3 is TGTGCCAGCAGCTTAGGACAGGGAATCACCGGGGAGCTGTTTTTT. It encodes CASSLGQGITGELFF.